The rows below give T cell receptor beta chains drawn from one sample of a study of OX40 agonist ivuxolimab in advanced cancers. Produced via immunoSEQ multiplex PCR; TCRdb's table is partial and in-frame only. The data show fewer than 85,000 clones, less than 85% seen once. The specimen was CD4+ or CD8+ T cells sorted from blood, collected in a trial of the OX40 agonist ivuxolimab. Receptors originate from an adult with an advanced solid tumor such as melanoma, head and neck, liver or kidney cancer. Each CDR3 is given without its conserved first and last residue.

ASSKDRVDPYEQY	TRBV6-5	TRBJ2-7
ASSQQRSPGYEQY	TRBV4-3	TRBJ2-7
ASSLGNRDHEQY	TRBV11-1	TRBJ2-7
ASSTYTGDTEAF	TRBV7-2	TRBJ1-1
ATSDRQSYEQY	TRBV15	TRBJ2-7
ASSQVGAGRTEAF	TRBV4-3	TRBJ1-1
ASSELAGGLPYEQY	TRBV6-1	TRBJ2-7
ASRPGGREKLF	TRBV19	TRBJ1-4
ASSQDRWGGAESEKLF	TRBV4-3	TRBJ1-4
ASSVKGQGRETQY	TRBV9	TRBJ2-5